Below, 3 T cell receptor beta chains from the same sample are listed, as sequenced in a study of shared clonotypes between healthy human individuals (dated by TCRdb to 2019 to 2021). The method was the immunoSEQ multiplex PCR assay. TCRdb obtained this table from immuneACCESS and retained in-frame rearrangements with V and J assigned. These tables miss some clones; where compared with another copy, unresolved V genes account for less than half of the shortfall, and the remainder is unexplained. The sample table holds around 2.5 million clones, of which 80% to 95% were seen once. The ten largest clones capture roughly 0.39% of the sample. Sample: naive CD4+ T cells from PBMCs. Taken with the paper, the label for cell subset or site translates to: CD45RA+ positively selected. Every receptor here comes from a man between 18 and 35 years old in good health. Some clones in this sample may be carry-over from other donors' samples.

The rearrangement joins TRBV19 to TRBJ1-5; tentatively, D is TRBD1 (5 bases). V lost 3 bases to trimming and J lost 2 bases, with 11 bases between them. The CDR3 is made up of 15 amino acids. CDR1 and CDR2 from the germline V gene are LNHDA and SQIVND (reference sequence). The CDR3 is CASSMGQVGNQPQHF. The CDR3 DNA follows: TGTGCCAGTAGTATGGGGCAGGTGGGCAATCAGCCCCAGCATTTT.

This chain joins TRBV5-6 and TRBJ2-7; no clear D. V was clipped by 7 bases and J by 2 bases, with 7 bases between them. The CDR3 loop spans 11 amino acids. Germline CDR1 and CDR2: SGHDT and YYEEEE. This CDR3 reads CASAPAYEQYF. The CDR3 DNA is TGTGCCAGCGCTCCGGCCTACGAGCAGTACTTC.

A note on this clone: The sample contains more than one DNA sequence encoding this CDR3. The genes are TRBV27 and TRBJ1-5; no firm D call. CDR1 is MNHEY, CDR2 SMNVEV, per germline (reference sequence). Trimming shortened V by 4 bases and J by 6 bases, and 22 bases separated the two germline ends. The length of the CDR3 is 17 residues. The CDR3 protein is CASSSSGKPRYGQPQHF. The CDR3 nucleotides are TGTGCCAGCAGTTCCTCCGGGAAACCACGGTATGGTCAGCCCCAGCATTTT.